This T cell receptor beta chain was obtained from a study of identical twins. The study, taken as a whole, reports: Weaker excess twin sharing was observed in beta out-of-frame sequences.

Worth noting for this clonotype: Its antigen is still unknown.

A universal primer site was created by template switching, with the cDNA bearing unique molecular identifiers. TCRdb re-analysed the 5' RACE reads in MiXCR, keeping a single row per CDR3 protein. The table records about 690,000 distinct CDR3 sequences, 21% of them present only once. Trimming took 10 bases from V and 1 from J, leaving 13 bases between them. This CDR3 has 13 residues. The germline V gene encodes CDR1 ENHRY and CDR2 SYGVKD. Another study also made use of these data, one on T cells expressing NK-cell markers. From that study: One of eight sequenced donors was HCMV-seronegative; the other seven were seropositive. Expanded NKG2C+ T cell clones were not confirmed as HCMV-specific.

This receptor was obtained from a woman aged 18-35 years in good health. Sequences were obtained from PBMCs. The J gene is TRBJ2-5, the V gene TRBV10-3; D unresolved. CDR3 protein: CATSRASQETQYF. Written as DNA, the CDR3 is TGTGCCACATCTCGGGCTAGCCAAGAGACCCAGTACTTC.